These 8 T cell receptor beta chains share one sample of origin, sequenced in a study of T cells after yellow fever vaccination. TCRdb passed the 5' RACE reads through MiXCR, listing each CDR3 protein once. The sample yields approximately 300,000 distinct CDR3 sequences, 13% seen once. The specimen was CD4+ T cells sorted from PBMCs, collected 45 days after the yellow fever booster vaccination. These receptors were collected from a man aged 25-45 years who received the YFV17D yellow fever vaccine.

At least ten counts were recorded for this clonotype. The rearrangement links TRBV14 to TRBJ2-5; no clear D gene. The CDR3 runs 14 residues. Germline values: CDR1 SGHDN, CDR2 FVKESK. The germline V and J ends were trimmed by 8 bases and 0 bases, with 13 bases remaining between them. CDR3: CASQNGANQETQYF. CDR3 nucleotides: TGTGCCAGCCAGAATGGAGCGAACCAAGAGACCCAGTACTTC.

This clonotype was observed a handful of times. The CDR3, as DNA: TGCGCCAGCAGCCAAAGCCAGACGAGGACCAGGGGGGGAGATACGCAGTATTTT. Translating gives CASSQSQTRTRGGDTQYF. This chain uses TRBV4-3 with TRBJ2-3; the D call may be TRBD1 or TRBD2 (7 bases each). CDR3 length equals 18 residues. Germline-derived CDR1 and CDR2 are LGHNA and YSLEER. V was shortened by 2 bases and J by 5 bases, with 23 bases between the two germline ends.

In its sample, this clonotype was seen a few times. CDR3 residues: CASNLAGSGTNEQFF. Here the CDR3 DNA reads TGTGCCAGCAATCTCGCGGGTTCGGGAACCAATGAGCAGTTCTTC. The V call is TRBV7-6, the J call TRBJ2-1, with D possibly being TRBD2 (5 bases). Trimming pared 7 bases from V and 6 bases from J, leaving 19 bases between. CDR1 SGHVS and CDR2 FNYEAQ come from the germline V gene. The CDR3 has 15 residues. The whole variable domain, filled in from reference TRBV7-6 and TRBJ2-1, reads GAGVSQSPRYKVTKRGQDVALRCDPISGHVSLYWYRQALGQGPEFLTYFNYEAQQDKSGLPNDRFSAERPEGSISTLTIQRTEQRDSAMYRCASNLAGSGTNEQFFGPGTRLTVL.

V usage is TRBV5-1 and J usage is TRBJ2-7, with D possibly TRBD2 on 5 matching bases. V lost 1 base, J lost 5 bases, and 13 bases lay in between. The CDR3 covers 14 residues. Germline CDR1 and CDR2: SGHRS and YFSETQ. The CDR3 DNA sequence: TGCGCCAGCAGCTTGATAGAGGGTTACGACGAGCAGTACTTC. Protein: CASSLIEGYDEQYF.

V and J are TRBV6-1 and TRBJ1-6, with a possible D match to TRBD1 (6 bases). Between the trimmed V and J ends, which lost 2 bases and 2 bases, there was a span of 13 bases. This CDR3 has 17 residues. Germline V gives CDR1 MNHNS, CDR2 SASEGT. The CDR3 spells CASSESIQGTYNSPLHF. In DNA, the CDR3 is TGTGCCAGCAGTGAATCTATACAGGGTACCTATAATTCACCCCTCCACTTT.

This clonotype was seen a few times. The genes are TRBV11-2 and TRBJ2-1; D is unclear. The CDR3 is 13 residues long. CDR1 and CDR2 (germline): SGHAT, FQNNGV. V was trimmed by 1 base and J by 7 bases, leaving 8 bases between them. The CDR3 region is CASSLVALNEQFF. DNA for the CDR3: TGTGCCAGCAGCTTAGTGGCCCTTAATGAGCAGTTCTTC.

This clonotype was picked up a small number of times. J is TRBJ1-1 and V is TRBV7-9; 7 nucleotides align to TRBD1. With V trimmed by 4 bases and J by 1 base, 6 bases remained unmatched. The CDR3 runs 15 residues. Germline V CDR1 and CDR2: SEHNR, FQNEAQ (reference sequence). In DNA, the CDR3 is TGTGCCAGCAGCTCCCGACAGGGCGCGAACACTGAAGCTTTCTTT. This sequence encodes CASSSRQGANTEAFF.

Of note for this clonotype: At one of its ends the junction is not consistent with the germline gene, which may arise from a read error. CDR3 amino acids: CASSLGLAGITDTQYF. Here the CDR3 DNA reads TGTGCCAGCAGTCTGGGACTAGCGGGAATCACAGATACGCAGTATTTT. This rearrangement joins TRBV5-1 to TRBJ2-3, with TRBD2 matching 13 bases. CDR3 length equals 16 residues. Germline loops: CDR1 SGHRS, CDR2 YFSETQ.